Listed here is a single T cell receptor (beta chain). Trimming cost V 5 bases and J 1 base, with 14 bases left between them. The CDR3 spans 14 residues. Germline assignment: CDR1 DFQATT and CDR2 SNEGSKA (reference sequence). The sample originates from a study of CD8 T cells in ankylosing spondylitis. TCRdb fed the 5' RACE reads into MiXCR, producing one record per CDR3 protein. The data show nearly 350,000 distinct CDR3 sequences, about 14% seen once. The V call is TRBV20-1, the J call TRBJ1-1; a weak D match, TRBD1 (6 bases). Sequenced: blood, either unsorted or a sorted T cell fraction (not recorded which). The sequence was collected from a male donor with ankylosing spondylitis or in good health (not recorded which). CDR3 coding DNA: TGCAGTGCTCCTGAGGGGGGGAAGAACACTGAAGCTTTCTTT. Encoded protein: CSAPEGGKNTEAFF.